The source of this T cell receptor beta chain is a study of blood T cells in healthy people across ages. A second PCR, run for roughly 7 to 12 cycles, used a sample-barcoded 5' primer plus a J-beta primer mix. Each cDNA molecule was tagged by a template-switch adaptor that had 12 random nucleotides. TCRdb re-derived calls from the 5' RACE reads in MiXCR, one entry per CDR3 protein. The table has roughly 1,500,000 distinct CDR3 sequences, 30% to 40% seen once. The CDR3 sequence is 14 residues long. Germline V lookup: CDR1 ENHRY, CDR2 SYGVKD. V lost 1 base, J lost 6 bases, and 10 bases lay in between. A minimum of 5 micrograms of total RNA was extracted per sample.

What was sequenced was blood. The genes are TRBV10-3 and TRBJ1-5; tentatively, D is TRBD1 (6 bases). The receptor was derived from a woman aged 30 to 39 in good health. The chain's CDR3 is CAISELGGSQPQHF. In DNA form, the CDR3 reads TGTGCCATCAGTGAGTTAGGGGGTTCTCAGCCCCAGCATTTT.